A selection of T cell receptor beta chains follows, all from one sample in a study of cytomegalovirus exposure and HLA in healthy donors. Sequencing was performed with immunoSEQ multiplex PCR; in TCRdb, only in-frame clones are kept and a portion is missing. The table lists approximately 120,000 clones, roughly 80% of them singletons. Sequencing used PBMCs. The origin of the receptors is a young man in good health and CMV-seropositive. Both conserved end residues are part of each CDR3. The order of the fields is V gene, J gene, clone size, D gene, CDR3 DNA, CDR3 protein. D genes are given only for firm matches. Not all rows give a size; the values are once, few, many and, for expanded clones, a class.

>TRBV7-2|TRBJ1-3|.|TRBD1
TGTGCCAGCAGCGTCGGGACAGGGGGAGCCTGGGGAAACACCATATATTTT
CASSVGTGGAWGNTIYF
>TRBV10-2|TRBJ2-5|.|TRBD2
TGCGCCAGCAGTAGCCTAGCGGGAGGACAAGAGACCCAGTACTTC
CASSSLAGGQETQYF
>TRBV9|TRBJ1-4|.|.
TGTGCCAGCACCCGTGGGGGGATAGGTGAAAAACTGTTTTTT
CASTRGGIGEKLFF
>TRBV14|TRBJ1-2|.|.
TGTGCCAGCAGCCCCCTGGGCAGGACAAACTATGGCTACACCTTC
CASSPLGRTNYGYTF
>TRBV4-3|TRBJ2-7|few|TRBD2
TGCGCCAGCAGCCCCGATGGACTAGCCAGTTCTAAGCAGTACTTC
CASSPDGLASSKQYF
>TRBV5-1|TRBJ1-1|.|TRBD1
TGCGCCAGCAGCTTACAGGGGGCGACTTTGAACACTGAAGCTTTCTTT
CASSLQGATLNTEAFF
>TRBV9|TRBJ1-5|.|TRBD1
TGTGCCAGCAGCGTAGGGACAGGGATAGGGGAGCCCCAGCATTTT
CASSVGTGIGEPQHF
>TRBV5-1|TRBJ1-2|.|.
TGCGCCAGCAGCCCGGGGTTTAACTATGGCTACACCTTC
CASSPGFNYGYTF
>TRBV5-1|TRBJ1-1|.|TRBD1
TGCGCCAGCAACCGGGACAGCCAGAGGAACACTGAAGCTTTCTTT
CASNRDSQRNTEAFF
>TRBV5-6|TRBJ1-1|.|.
TGTGCCAGCAGCTTGGATTTTTTTAGCCGGACAGAGAGGAACACTGAAGCTTTCTTT
CASSLDFFSRTERNTEAFF
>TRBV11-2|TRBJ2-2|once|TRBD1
TGTGCCAGCAGCACTTACAGGGGGAACACCGGGGAGCTGTTTTTT
CASSTYRGNTGELFF
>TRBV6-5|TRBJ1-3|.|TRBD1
TGTGCCAGCAGTTACCTCGTAGGGACAGCTGGAAACACCATATATTTT
CASSYLVGTAGNTIYF
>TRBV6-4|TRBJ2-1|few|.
TGTGCCAGCAGTGACTCGGCCGAAAGCTCCTACAATGAGCAGTTCTTC
CASSDSAESSYNEQFF
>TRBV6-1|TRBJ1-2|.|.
TGTGCCAGCAGTGCAGGGGACTATGGCTACACCTTC
CASSAGDYGYTF
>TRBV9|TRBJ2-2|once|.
TGTGCCAGCAGCGTAGGGGCAGGAATTTTGAACGGGGAGCTGTTTTTT
CASSVGAGILNGELFF
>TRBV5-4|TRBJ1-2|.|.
TGTGCCAGCAGCTTGGCCGCGGAGGGTTTGCACTATGGCTACACCTTC
CASSLAAEGLHYGYTF
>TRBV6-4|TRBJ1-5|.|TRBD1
TGTGCCAGCAGTTTAACAGGGGGTCAGCCCCAGCATTTT
CASSLTGGQPQHF
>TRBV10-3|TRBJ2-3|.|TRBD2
TGTGCCATCAGTGAGTCGGCTAGCGGGTACGAGACAGATACGCAGTATTTT
CAISESASGYETDTQYF
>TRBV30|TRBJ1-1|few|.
TGTGCCTGCTGGCAGGGTGGTGAAGCTTTCTTT
CACWQGGEAFF
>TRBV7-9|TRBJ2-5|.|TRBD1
TGTTCCAGCAGCTTAGAACCCGGACAGGGGTTAGAGACCCAGTACTTC
CSSSLEPGQGLETQYF
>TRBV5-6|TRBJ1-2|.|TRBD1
TGTGCCAGCAGCTTGGACAGGGGGCTAGGTACCTTC
CASSLDRGLGTF
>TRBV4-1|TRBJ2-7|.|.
TGCGCCAGCAGCCAAAGAGATAGCGGTAGCTCCTACGAGCAGTACTTC
CASSQRDSGSSYEQYF